This is a list of T cell receptor beta chains from one sample in a study of sequential checkpoint blockade in melanoma. Clones were sequenced by immunoSEQ multiplex PCR, and TCRdb holds only the in-frame ones, with some missing. The data show approximately 14,000 clones, approximately 78% seen once. Material: CD8+ T cells sorted from blood (inferred from file names), obtained from a patient given nivolumab and ipilimumab in sequence. The receptors were sampled from a human donor with melanoma. Each CDR3 is given with its conserved first and last residue. The D gene is left open where the match is weak. Size is omitted from some rows. Given values are once, few, many or a class for expanded clones.

cdr3_length clone_size j_call v_call d_call cdr3_aa cdr3_nt
16 NA TRBJ2-7 TRBV9 TRBD2 CASSPWDSGSGYEQYF TGTGCCAGCAGCCCGTGGGATAGCGGGAGTGGATACGAGCAGTACTTC
15 NA TRBJ2-2 TRBV13 NA CASSLGQGMSGELFF TGTGCCAGCAGCTTAGGCCAGGGGATGAGCGGGGAGCTGTTTTTT
13 few TRBJ2-7 TRBV11-2 NA CASSSGDRIEQYF TGTGCCAGCAGCTCGGGCGACAGGATCGAGCAGTACTTC
14 NA TRBJ1-5 TRBV19 NA CASSMGGNNQPQHF TGTGCCAGTAGTATGGGAGGGAATAATCAACCCCAGCATTTT
16 few TRBJ2-1 TRBV2 TRBD1 CASSEVVADRVDEQFF TGTGCCAGCAGTGAAGTAGTCGCCGACAGGGTCGATGAGCAGTTCTTC
14 NA TRBJ2-1 TRBV19 NA CASSIGSSYNEQFF TGTGCCAGTAGTATAGGTAGCTCCTACAATGAGCAGTTCTTC
15 NA TRBJ2-1 TRBV5-6 NA CASSLGGIKYNEQFF TGTGCCAGCAGCTTGGGAGGGATAAAGTACAATGAGCAGTTCTTC
16 NA TRBJ2-1 TRBV6-6 TRBD2 CASSPPGGGAGDEQFF TGTGCCAGCAGTCCACCGGGCGGGGGGGCAGGCGATGAGCAGTTCTTC
16 once TRBJ1-1 TRBV5-6 TRBD1 CASSSGGTGVNTEAFF TGTGCCAGCAGCTCCGGGGGAACAGGGGTAAATACTGAAGCTTTCTTT
16 once TRBJ2-1 TRBV25-1 TRBD2 CASSDLTSGSYNEQFF TGTGCCAGCAGTGACCTCACTAGCGGTAGCTACAATGAGCAGTTCTTC
15 NA TRBJ2-2 TRBV6-1 NA CASQNGDRDTGELFF TGTGCCAGCCAGAACGGAGATCGGGACACCGGGGAGCTGTTTTTT
12 NA TRBJ2-7 TRBV28 NA CASSLPTYEQYF TGTGCCAGCAGTTTACCCACCTACGAGCAGTACTTC
14 NA TRBJ2-1 TRBV11-3 NA CASSLDRNYNEQFF TGTGCCAGCAGCTTAGACAGAAACTACAATGAGCAGTTCTTC
12 NA TRBJ2-3 TRBV7-9 TRBD2 CASSATSGGGYF TGTGCCAGCAGCGCCACTAGCGGAGGGGGTTATTTT
17 few TRBJ2-7 TRBV7-9 NA CASSQVGASPIPYEQYF TGTGCCAGCAGCCAAGTGGGGGCGAGCCCGATACCCTACGAGCAGTACTTC
15 NA TRBJ1-2 TRBV7-9 NA CASSAGGHFYYGYTF TGTGCCAGCAGCGCGGGGGGGCACTTCTACTATGGCTACACCTTC
16 NA TRBJ2-5 TRBV11-2 NA CASSLDLVGAGETQYF TGTGCCAGCAGCTTAGATCTAGTGGGGGCAGGGGAGACCCAGTACTTC
14 NA TRBJ1-2 TRBV2 TRBD1 CASTGTGDFYGYTF TGTGCCAGCACTGGGACAGGGGACTTCTATGGCTACACCTTC
18 few TRBJ1-4 TRBV6-4 TRBD1 CASSDSGQGPATNEKLFF TGTGCCAGCAGTGACTCGGGACAGGGACCTGCAACTAATGAAAAACTGTTTTTT
16 few TRBJ2-3 TRBV6-4 TRBD2 CASSVGLAGGTDTQYF TGTGCCAGCAGTGTTGGACTAGCGGGAGGCACAGATACGCAGTATTTT
16 NA TRBJ1-4 TRBV7-6 NA CASSLESAGPYEKLFF TGTGCCAGCAGCTTAGAGTCTGCAGGTCCCTACGAAAAACTGTTTTTT
14 NA TRBJ2-7 TRBV5-1 NA CASSLTGISYEQYF TGCGCCAGCAGCTTAACGGGGATCTCCTACGAGCAGTACTTC
16 NA TRBJ2-1 TRBV30 TRBD1 CAWSELRTGVYNEQFF TGTGCCTGGAGTGAGCTAAGGACAGGGGTCTACAATGAGCAGTTCTTC
13 NA TRBJ2-7 TRBV5-8 TRBD2 CASSVAGVHEQYF TGTGCCAGCAGTGTAGCGGGAGTTCACGAGCAGTACTTC
14 NA TRBJ2-7 TRBV5-1 NA CASSLVGQGGEQYF TGCGCCAGCAGCTTGGTCGGTCAGGGAGGCGAGCAGTACTTC
19 NA TRBJ2-1 TRBV7-6 TRBD1 CASSLVRRAWDREDNEQFF TGTGCCAGCAGCTTGGTTCGGAGGGCTTGGGACAGGGAGGACAATGAGCAGTTCTTC
14 NA TRBJ2-5 TRBV10-2 TRBD1 CATWTGGYQETQYF TGCGCCACTTGGACAGGAGGATACCAAGAGACCCAGTACTTC
15 NA TRBJ2-7 TRBV4-1 NA CASSLGTTYSYEQYF TGCGCCAGCAGCCTAGGGACAACCTACTCCTACGAGCAGTACTTC
15 NA TRBJ2-2 TRBV5-4 TRBD1 CASSIGQGGTGELFF TGTGCCAGCAGCATAGGACAGGGCGGCACCGGGGAGCTGTTTTTT
16 few TRBJ2-1 TRBV9 NA CASSGYSGESYNEQFF TGTGCCAGCAGCGGGTACTCGGGGGAATCTTACAATGAGCAGTTCTTC
14 few TRBJ2-5 TRBV6-5 TRBD1 CASSPDRGPETQYF TGTGCCAGCAGTCCCGACAGGGGACCGGAGACCCAGTACTTC
14 NA TRBJ1-1 TRBV7-6 NA CASSAGSPNTEAFF TGTGCCAGCAGCGCCGGGTCCCCGAACACTGAAGCTTTCTTT
17 NA TRBJ2-3 TRBV11-3 TRBD2 CASSSSLAGGHINTQYF TGTGCCAGCAGCTCCTCACTAGCGGGGGGGCATATAAATACGCAGTATTTT
15 NA TRBJ2-7 TRBV5-4 TRBD2 CASSQGLAGGYEQYF TGTGCCAGCAGCCAAGGACTAGCGGGAGGCTACGAGCAGTACTTC
11 NA TRBJ2-1 TRBV27 NA CASRFSRVWFF TGTGCCAGCAGATTTTCCAGGGTTTGGTTCTTC
14 few TRBJ1-1 TRBV7-9 TRBD1 CASSRQGISVEAFF TGTGCCAGCAGCCGACAGGGGATTAGCGTAGAAGCTTTCTTT
17 NA TRBJ2-7 TRBV7-9 TRBD2 CASSFDLGLAGGHEQYF TGTGCCAGCAGCTTCGACTTAGGACTAGCGGGAGGCCACGAGCAGTACTTC
14 NA TRBJ2-1 TRBV27 NA CASSSPLRVHEQFF TGTGCCAGCAGTTCCCCGCTGAGGGTCCATGAGCAGTTCTTC
18 NA TRBJ2-6 TRBV5-6 TRBD2 CASSITGRFVSGANVLTF TGTGCCAGCAGCATTACCGGGAGGTTCGTCTCTGGGGCCAACGTCCTGACTTTC
14 NA TRBJ1-2 TRBV18 NA CASSPPTESYGYTF TGTGCCAGCTCTCCCCCGACGGAGAGCTATGGCTACACCTTC
15 NA TRBJ2-7 TRBV7-9 NA CASSLEGQPSYEQYF TGTGCCAGCAGCTTAGAGGGGCAACCTTCCTACGAGCAGTACTTC
11 NA TRBJ2-7 TRBV7-9 NA CASRVGEGQYF TGTGCCAGCAGGGTGGGAGAGGGGCAGTACTTC
13 NA TRBJ1-1 TRBV9 NA CASNHGGNTEAFF TGTGCCAGCAACCACGGGGGTAACACTGAAGCTTTCTTT
16 NA TRBJ2-2 TRBV9 TRBD2 CASSVRGEGKTGELFF TGTGCCAGCAGCGTACGGGGGGAGGGGAAAACCGGGGAGCTGTTTTTT
17 NA TRBJ2-6 TRBV4-2 NA CASSQNPDSSGANVLTF TGTGCCAGCAGCCAAAACCCGGACAGCTCTGGGGCCAACGTCCTGACTTTC
13 NA TRBJ2-5 TRBV2 NA CASREQGRETQYF TGTGCCAGCAGGGAACAGGGCAGAGAGACCCAGTACTTC
14 NA TRBJ1-2 TRBV4-2 NA CASSQVMQGNGYTF TGTGCCAGCAGCCAAGTTATGCAGGGAAATGGCTACACCTTC
15 NA TRBJ2-5 TRBV12-5 TRBD1 CASGPPGTAQETQYF TGTGCTAGTGGACCGCCCGGGACAGCACAAGAGACCCAGTACTTC
11 few TRBJ1-4 TRBV7-9 NA CASTYDEKLFF TGTGCCAGCACCTACGATGAAAAACTGTTTTTT
15 NA TRBJ2-7 TRBV16 TRBD1 CASSQSGTGMGEQYF TGTGCCAGCAGCCAATCGGGGACAGGAATGGGCGAGCAGTACTTC
15 once TRBJ1-2 TRBV13 TRBD1 CASTPKDRAGYGYTF TGTGCCAGCACCCCAAAAGACAGGGCCGGCTACGGCTACACCTTC
14 NA TRBJ2-7 TRBV7-9 NA CASSFDRGSYEQYF TGTGCCAGCAGCTTCGACAGAGGCTCCTACGAGCAGTACTTC
13 NA TRBJ1-5 TRBV18 NA CANSRGSNQPQHF TGTGCCAACTCTCGGGGGAGCAATCAGCCCCAGCATTTT
15 NA TRBJ2-7 TRBV27 TRBD2 CASSLYSGGLYEQYF TGTGCCAGCAGTTTATACAGCGGGGGGCTCTACGAGCAGTACTTC